Listed here are 32 T cell receptor beta chains from one sample, sequenced in a study of blood T cell repertoires in COVID-19. The protocol was immunoSEQ multiplex PCR, while the TCRdb copy is restricted to in-frame clones and leaves out a portion. The sample holds under 350,000 clones, roughly 88% seen once. Sequencing input: peripheral blood. The receptors were gathered from a woman aged 70-85 years with acute or convalescent COVID-19.

This clone was counted a single time. The J gene is TRBJ2-7, the V gene TRBV2; 9 bases line up with TRBD1. The CDR3 runs to 14 residues. After removal of 3 bases from V and 3 bases from J, the junction contained 3 bases not matched to a gene. Looked up from germline, CDR1 is SNHLY and CDR2 is FYNNEI. CDR3 in amino acids: CASSEGQGHYEQYF. The CDR3 coding sequence is TGTGCCAGCAGTGAGGGACAGGGCCACTACGAGCAGTACTTC.

The CDR3 DNA is TGCAGTGCCACCCCCGGGGACATTCAGTACTTC. Its protein is CSATPGDIQYF. J is TRBJ2-4 and V is TRBV20-1, with D possibly matching TRBD2 (5 bases). With 6 bases removed from V and 8 bases from J, the gap between germline ends came to 11 bases. Per the germline V gene, CDR1 is DFQATT and CDR2 is SNEGSKA (reference sequence). The CDR3 has 11 amino acids.

J is TRBJ2-1 and V is TRBV10-3, with 7 bases matching TRBD2. Germline values: CDR1 ENHRY, CDR2 SYGVKD. The CDR3 is 16 amino acids. Trimming removed 2 bases from V and 10 bases from J; junction bases left unmatched: 14. CDR3 in amino acids: CAISEGAGTTLREQFF. The CDR3 DNA sequence: TGTGCCATCAGTGAGGGAGCCGGGACTACGCTCCGGGAGCAGTTCTTC.

The chain is built from TRBV3-1 (or the pseudogene TRBV3-2) and TRBJ2-1; 10 bases agree with TRBD2. Germline CDR1 and CDR2: LGHDT and YNNKEL (reference sequence). The CDR3 has 15 residues. The V gene end was trimmed by 2 bases and the J gene end by 4 bases; junction bases not matched to a gene: 2. The CDR3 coding sequence is TGTGCCAGCAGCCAACAAGCGGGGGGGTACAATGAGCAGTTCTTC. It encodes CASSQQAGGYNEQFF.

This chain connects TRBV19 to TRBJ1-5, with TRBD1 matching over 7 bases. After removal of 9 bases from V and 5 bases from J, the junction contained 16 bases not matched to a gene. CDR1 and CDR2 (germline): LNHDA, SQIVND (reference sequence). This CDR3 is built from 16 residues. The CDR3 coding sequence is TGTGCCAGCCGGGGGACCGCAGACAGGGACTATCAGCCCCAGCATTTT. It specifies CASRGTADRDYQPQHF.

This clone was detected only a few times. The chain is built from TRBV30 and TRBJ1-2; D not resolved. CDR3 length equals 11 residues. Trimming left V 0 bases short and J 12 bases short, with 11 bases between. CDR1 GTSNPN and CDR2 SVGIG come from the germline V gene (reference sequence). CDR3 DNA sequence: TGTGCCTGGAGTGTACCGGGGAGAAACACCTTC. Translated, it gives CAWSVPGRNTF.

This sequence joins TRBV5-1 and TRBJ2-5, with a weak D call TRBD1 (5 bases). This CDR3 contains 14 residues. Germline lookup yields CDR1 SGHRS and CDR2 YFSETQ. Deletions cut 0 bases from V and 4 bases from J, with 10 bases between. Here the CDR3 reads CASSLGTLGETQYF. The CDR3 nucleotides are TGCGCCAGCAGCTTGGGGACATTGGGAGAGACCCAGTACTTC.

The chain couples TRBV11-2 to TRBJ2-4, with no clear D. The CDR3 consists of 13 residues. Deletions cut 4 bases from V and 9 bases from J, with 13 bases between. The germline V gene has CDR1 SGHAT and CDR2 FQNNGV. CDR3 region: CASSSVVRGIQYF. CDR3 sequence (DNA): TGTGCCAGCAGCTCCGTAGTGAGAGGCATTCAGTACTTC.

In this sample, this clone turned up once. The V gene is TRBV11-3, the J gene TRBJ2-3; D perhaps matches TRBD2 (6 bases). Germline V gene lookup returns CDR1 SGHNT and CDR2 YENEEA. The CDR3 has 15 residues. V gave up 4 bases and J gave up 2 bases, with 13 bases separating them. The CDR3 loop is CASSSRDSHTDTQYF. The CDR3, as DNA: TGTGCCAGCAGCTCCCGGGACTCCCACACAGATACGCAGTATTTT.

This chain connects TRBV19 to TRBJ2-7, with 9 bases identical to TRBD1. Germline V gene data show CDR1 as LNHDA and CDR2 as SQIVND (reference sequence). The CDR3 sequence is 15 residues long. V shed 4 bases, J shed 3 bases, and the junction held 7 bases outside the gene matches. The CDR3: CASSNRGRGGYEQYF. CDR3 in DNA: TGTGCCAGTAGTAACAGGGGGCGCGGAGGCTACGAGCAGTACTTC.

This clone was picked up a small number of times. The chain uses TRBV18 and TRBJ1-6; no definite D call. The length of the CDR3 is 14 residues. The V end was cut by 0 bases, the J end by 7 bases, with 7 bases between. Germline-derived CDR1 and CDR2 are KGHSH and LQKENI. CDR3 coding DNA: TGTGCCAGCTCACCACCGCCGGGGAATTCACCCCTCCACTTT. It codes for CASSPPPGNSPLHF.

V is TRBV9 and J is TRBJ1-4, with 10 positions matching TRBD1. The V and J ends lost 7 bases and 2 bases, in that order; junction bases with no gene match: 5. Per the germline V gene, CDR1 is SGDLS and CDR2 is YYNGEE. The CDR3 has 15 residues. The CDR3 loop reads CASATGGATNEKLFF. In DNA, the CDR3 is TGTGCCAGCGCGACAGGGGGCGCGACTAATGAAAAACTGTTTTTT.

The V gene is TRBV5-6, the J gene TRBJ2-1; a weak D match, TRBD1 (6 bases). CDR3 length: 16 residues. Germline V gene sequence: CDR1 SGHDT, CDR2 YYEEEE. Trimming took 2 bases from V and 0 from J, leaving 12 bases between them. CDR3 sequence reads: CASSFGQLSSYNEQFF. The CDR3, as DNA: TGTGCCAGCAGCTTCGGACAGCTAAGCTCCTACAATGAGCAGTTCTTC.

CDR3 residues: CASSPEGGDVYGYTF. DNA for the CDR3: TGTGCCAGCTCACCGGAAGGGGGCGATGTCTATGGCTACACCTTC. The chain employs TRBV18 and TRBJ1-2, with TRBD1 matching over 7 bases. The CDR3 loop spans 15 amino acids. Germline CDR1 is KGHSH and CDR2 is LQKENI. J gave up 4 bases and V 3 bases, and 8 bases lay outside the gene matches. Based on the CDR3 plus reference TRBV18 and TRBJ1-2, the full variable domain is NAGVMQNPRHLVRRRGQEARLRCSPMKGHSHVYWYRQLPEEGLKFMVYLQKENIIDESGMPKERFSAEFPKEGPSILRIQQVVRGDSAAYFCASSPEGGDVYGYTFGSGTRLTVV.

This chain uses TRBV20-1 with TRBJ2-3; unclear D gene. Trimming took off 0 bases at V and 11 bases at J, with 6 bases between the two ends. The germline V gene encodes CDR1 DFQATT and CDR2 SNEGSKA (reference sequence). There are 10 residues in the CDR3. In nucleotides, the CDR3 is TGCAGTGCTAGAGATCGCGAGCAGTATTTT. Translation: CSARDREQYF.

J is TRBJ1-4 and V is TRBV5-1, with a weak D call TRBD1 (6 bases). The CDR3 sequence is 14 residues long. V lost 4 bases, J lost 5 bases, and 12 bases lay in between. Germline CDR1 SGHRS, CDR2 YFSETQ. The CDR3 nucleotides read TGCGCCAGCAGCCTCGGACAGCCGAATGAAAAACTGTTTTTT. It is translated as CASSLGQPNEKLFF.

The chain combines TRBV7-2 with TRBJ1-1, with D unclear. Trimming pared 6 bases from V and 1 base from J, leaving 12 bases between. Germline CDR1 reads SGHTA; CDR2 reads FQGNSA. The CDR3 extends over 14 amino acids. CDR3 region: CASSFGSRNTEAFF. The CDR3 DNA reads as TGTGCCAGCAGTTTCGGGTCCCGGAACACTGAAGCTTTCTTT.

This clone has more than one count but fewer than ten. The same CDR3 arises from other DNA sequences in this sample as well. The V call is TRBV5-1, the J call TRBJ2-5, with unresolved D. The CDR3 sequence is 11 residues long. Germline CDR1 is SGHRS and CDR2 is YFSETQ. V lost 7 bases to trimming and J lost 2 bases, with 6 bases between them. The CDR3 sequence: CASGQQETQYF. The CDR3, as DNA: TGCGCCAGCGGGCAGCAAGAGACCCAGTACTTC.

The chain links TRBV29-1 to TRBJ2-7; 7 nucleotides line up with TRBD1. The trim removed 3 bases at V and 4 bases at J, leaving 9 bases unmatched. This CDR3 comprises 14 residues. Per germline, CDR1 SQVTM and CDR2 ANQGSEA. CDR3 sequence (DNA): TGCAGCGTTGAGCTGTCAGGGGGATTTTACGAGCAGTACTTC. This gives the protein CSVELSGGFYEQYF.

The CDR3 coding sequence is TGCGCCAGCAGCCAAGATCAAGGGGGAGGCAATCAGCCCCAGCATTTT. Its protein is CASSQDQGGGNQPQHF. The rearrangement joins TRBV4-1 to TRBJ1-5; weak D call: TRBD1 (6 bases). CDR3 size: 16 residues. Looked up from germline, CDR1 is MGHRA and CDR2 is YSYEKL. V was shortened by 0 bases and J by 2 bases, with 11 bases between the two germline ends.

This chain joins TRBV4-1 and TRBJ1-2; 8 bases fit TRBD1. The germline V gene has CDR1 MGHRA and CDR2 YSYEKL. This CDR3 contains 17 residues. V dropped 3 bases and J dropped 8; count of bases not matched to a gene: 17. CDR3 DNA sequence: TGCGCCAGCAGCCAGTTCGATCAGGGGGCTGCTGGCTGGGGCTACACCTTC. Its protein product is CASSQFDQGAAGWGYTF.

The chain combines TRBV5-1 with TRBJ1-1; maybe TRBD1 (5 bases). With 4 bases removed from V and 1 base from J, the gap between germline ends came to 11 bases. Germline CDR1 reads SGHRS; CDR2 reads YFSETQ. CDR3 length: 14 amino acids. CDR3 in amino acids: CASSPRQTNTEAFF. DNA for the CDR3: TGCGCCAGCAGCCCAAGACAGACGAACACTGAAGCTTTCTTT. Variable domain in full (rest from reference TRBV5-1 and TRBJ1-1): KAGVTQTPRYLIKTRGQQVTLSCSPISGHRSVSWYQQTPGQGLQFLFEYFSETQRNKGNFPGRFSGRQFSNSRSEMNVSTLELGDSALYLCASSPRQTNTEAFFGQGTRLTVV.

The V gene is TRBV9, the J gene TRBJ2-3; D possibly corresponds to TRBD2 (6 bases). The CDR3 covers 14 residues. Trimming took off 3 bases at V and 6 bases at J, with 14 bases between the two ends. Germline CDR1 is SGDLS and CDR2 is YYNGEE. In DNA form, the CDR3 reads TGTGCCAGCAGCGCCGGGGACTCAAGGGATACGCAGTATTTT. Amino acids: CASSAGDSRDTQYF.

CDR3 protein: CAISAWGQAEAFF. The CDR3 bases are TGTGCCATCAGTGCCTGGGGGCAGGCTGAAGCTTTCTTT. This chain links TRBV10-3 with TRBJ1-1; a possible D gene is TRBD1 (6 bases). From germline, CDR1 is ENHRY and CDR2 SYGVKD. V lost 4 bases and J lost 6, with 12 bases in between. This CDR3 comprises 13 residues.

V gene TRBV9 combines with J gene TRBJ2-5, with D tentatively TRBD2 (6 bases). The germline V gene encodes CDR1 SGDLS and CDR2 YYNGEE. V was shortened by 4 bases and J by 5 bases, with 12 bases between the two germline ends. The CDR3 is 13 residues long. The CDR3 spells CASSLRAGETQYF. Here the CDR3 DNA reads TGTGCCAGCAGCCTCAGGGCGGGGGAGACCCAGTACTTC.

V is TRBV25-1 and J is TRBJ1-6; D might be TRBD1 (6 bases). CDR3 length: 14 residues. CDR1 and CDR2 from the germline V gene are MGHDK and SYGVNS. The germline V and J ends were trimmed by 4 bases and 10 bases, with 14 bases remaining between them. The CDR3 protein is CASSVAGVRSPLHF. CDR3 sequence (DNA): TGTGCCAGCAGTGTCGCAGGGGTCAGGTCACCCCTCCACTTT.

This rearrangement joins TRBV2 to TRBJ1-6; D gene uncertain. CDR1 is SNHLY, CDR2 FYNNEI, per germline. The V end lost 8 bases, the J end lost 9 bases, and 23 bases lay between the germline ends. This CDR3 spans 16 amino acids. The CDR3 loop is CASAGIGLKSVSPLHF. CDR3 coding DNA: TGTGCCAGCGCTGGGATAGGACTGAAAAGCGTTTCACCCCTCCACTTT.

This sequence joins TRBV3-1 (or the pseudogene TRBV3-2) and TRBJ1-2, with TRBD1 matching over 10 bases. After removal of 0 bases from V and 4 bases from J, the junction contained 2 bases not matched to a gene. This CDR3 contains 15 residues. Germline V CDR1 and CDR2: LGHDT, YNNKEL (reference sequence). The CDR3 region is CASSQEGTGVYGYTF. In nucleotides, the CDR3 is TGTGCCAGCAGCCAAGAAGGGACAGGGGTCTATGGCTACACCTTC.

The chain recombines TRBV7-2 with TRBJ1-3; D is ambiguous. Germline loops: CDR1 SGHTA, CDR2 FQGNSA. This CDR3 region has 16 residues. V was pared by 4 bases and J by 5 bases, with 18 bases between. The CDR3 DNA reads as TGTGCCAGCAGCTCGCCTTGGCCGACAACCAGAAACACCATATATTTT. It codes for CASSSPWPTTRNTIYF.

CDR3 protein: CASSPHTMNTEAFF. In DNA, the CDR3 is TGTGCCAGCAGCCCCCATACAATGAACACTGAAGCTTTCTTT. The chain recombines TRBV27 with TRBJ1-1; no reliable D call. Deletions cut 6 bases from V and 0 bases from J, with 11 bases between. The CDR3 is 14 amino acids. The germline V gene has CDR1 MNHEY and CDR2 SMNVEV (reference sequence).

V and J are TRBV5-6 and TRBJ2-5; 8 bases line up with TRBD1. The CDR3 is made up of 14 amino acids. The V and J ends lost 0 bases and 3 bases, in that order; junction bases with no gene match: 1. Per the germline V gene, CDR1 is SGHDT and CDR2 is YYEEEE. Here the CDR3 DNA reads TGTGCCAGCAGCTTGGGGGGACAGGAAGAGACCCAGTACTTC. This sequence encodes CASSLGGQEETQYF. The whole variable domain, remainder taken from reference TRBV5-6 and TRBJ2-5, is DAGVTQSPTHLIKTRGQQVTLRCSPKSGHDTVSWYQQALGQGPQFIFQYYEEEERQRGNFPDRFSGHQFPNYSSELNVNALLLGDSALYLCASSLGGQEETQYFGPGTRLLVL.

The V gene is TRBV14, the J gene TRBJ2-1; no firm D call. Germline CDR1 reads SGHDN; CDR2 reads FVKESK. CDR3 size: 16 residues. The V gene lost 2 bases and the J gene lost 2 bases, with 13 bases spanning the gap. The CDR3 DNA is TGTGCCAGCAGCCAATCCCCACGGGTACCCTACAATGAGCAGTTCTTC. It translates to CASSQSPRVPYNEQFF.